The TCR beta chain under discussion was sequenced for a study of response to subunit inactivated influenza vaccine. TCRdb itself ran the RT-PCR reads through MiXCR, one entry per CDR3 protein. This sample has about 570,000 distinct CDR3 sequences; around 10% occur once, and the top ten carry approximately 11%. These data were also reused for a study on T cells expressing NK-cell markers. That report adds: A 5'RACE template switching approach incorporating UMIs was used to make TCR beta cDNA.

The receptor comes from a man aged 45-65 years who received an inactivated influenza vaccine. Here the sequenced sample was PBMCs from blood, taken on the day of vaccination.

CDR3 coding DNA: TGTGCCAGCAGTAGCCCCGACTGGTACGGAGAGACCCAGTACTTC. Protein: CASSSPDWYGETQYF. The V gene is TRBV6-1, the J gene TRBJ2-5; D gene ambiguous. The germline V gene has CDR1 MNHNS and CDR2 SASEGT. V lost 5 bases and J 4 bases, leaving 17 bases between the germline ends. CDR3 length: 15 amino acids.